This note documents a single TCR beta chain sequence. No antigen is known for it. This entry comes from a study of T cell responses to AZD1222 COVID-19 vaccine. The CDR3 contains 14 residues. Germline CDR1 reads MDHEN; CDR2 reads SYDVKM. V shed 6 bases and J 4 bases; nucleotides not matched to a gene: 5. Clones were read by immunoSEQ multiplex PCR, and TCRdb kept only the in-frame ones, dropping some. The sample yields about 130,000 clones, around 90% seen once. General study points: Regions 160-218 and 743-854 held dominance among vaccine-associated CD4 TCRs, which spanned spike. Nearly half of the spike-specific TCRs reportedly recognize variant regions that carry no mutations. Females outnumbered males among donors, who were mostly white British; clonal diversity was possibly underestimated. Increases in Spike-specific TCR breadth and depth were seen after two AZD1222 doses.

The chain links TRBV28 to TRBJ2-2; 7 nucleotides align to TRBD2. The receptor comes from an adult in good health. This sample comprised peripheral blood, obtained on day 0 of MenACWY control vaccination. CDR3 in amino acids: CASSKLALTGELFF. In DNA, the CDR3 is TGTGCCAGCAGCAAACTAGCGCTCACCGGGGAGCTGTTTTTT. Complete variable domain (other parts from reference TRBV28 and TRBJ2-2): DVKVTQSSRYLVKRTGEKVFLECVQDMDHENMFWYRQDPGLGLRLIYFSYDVKMKEKGDIPEGYSVSREKKERFSLILESASTNQTSMYLCASSKLALTGELFFGEGSRLTVL.